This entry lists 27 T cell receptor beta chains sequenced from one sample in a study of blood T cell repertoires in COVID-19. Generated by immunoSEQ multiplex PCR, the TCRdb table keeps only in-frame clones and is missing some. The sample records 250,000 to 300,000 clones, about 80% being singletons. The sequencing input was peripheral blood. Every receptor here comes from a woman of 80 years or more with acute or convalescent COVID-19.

This CDR3 is CASTRSYGANVLTF. CDR3 nucleotide sequence: TGTGCCAGCACCAGGTCATACGGGGCCAACGTCCTGACTTTC. The V and J genes are TRBV28 and TRBJ2-6; D not resolved. V lost 7 bases to trimming and J lost 4 bases, with 11 bases between them. The CDR3 has 14 amino acids. CDR1 is MDHEN, CDR2 SYDVKM, per germline.

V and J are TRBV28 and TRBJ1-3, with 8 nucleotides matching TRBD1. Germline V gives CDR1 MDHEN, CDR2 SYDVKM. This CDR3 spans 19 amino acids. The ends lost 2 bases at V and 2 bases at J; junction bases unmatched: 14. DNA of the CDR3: TGTGCCAGCAGTTTAGCACAGGGGGGCGTCAGGGGTCCTGGAAACACCATATATTTT. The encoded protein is CASSLAQGGVRGPGNTIYF.

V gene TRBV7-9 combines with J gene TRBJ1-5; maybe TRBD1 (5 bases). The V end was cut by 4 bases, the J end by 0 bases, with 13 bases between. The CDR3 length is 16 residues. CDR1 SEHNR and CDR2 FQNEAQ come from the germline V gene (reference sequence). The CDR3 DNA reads TGTGCCAGCAGCTGGGGGACTTCGTATAGCAATCAGCCCCAGCATTTT. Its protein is CASSWGTSYSNQPQHF.

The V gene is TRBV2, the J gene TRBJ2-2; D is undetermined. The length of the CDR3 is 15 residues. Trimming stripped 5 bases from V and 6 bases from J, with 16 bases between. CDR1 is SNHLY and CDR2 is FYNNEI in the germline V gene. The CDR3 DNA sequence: TGTGCCAGCAGTCAGGCCTCAGGTACCGCCGGGGAGCTGTTTTTT. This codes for CASSQASGTAGELFF. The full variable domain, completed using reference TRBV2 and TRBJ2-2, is EPEVTQTPSHQVTQMGQEVILRCVPISNHLYFYWYRQILGQKVEFLVSFYNNEISEKSEIFDDQFSVERPDGSNFTLKIRSTKLEDSAMYFCASSQASGTAGELFFGEGSRLTVL.

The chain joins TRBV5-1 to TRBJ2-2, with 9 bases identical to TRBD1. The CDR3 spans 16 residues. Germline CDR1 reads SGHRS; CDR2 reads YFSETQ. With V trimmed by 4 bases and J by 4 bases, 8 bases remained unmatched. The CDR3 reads CASSETGTGFTGELFF. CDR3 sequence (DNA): TGCGCCAGCAGCGAAACCGGGACAGGGTTCACCGGGGAGCTGTTTTTT.

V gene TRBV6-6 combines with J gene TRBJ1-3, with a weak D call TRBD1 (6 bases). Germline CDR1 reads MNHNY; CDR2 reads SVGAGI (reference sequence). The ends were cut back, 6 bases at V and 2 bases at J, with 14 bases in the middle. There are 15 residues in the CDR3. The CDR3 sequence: CASRTNNRAGNTIYF. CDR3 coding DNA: TGTGCCAGCAGGACGAACAACAGGGCTGGAAACACCATATATTTT.

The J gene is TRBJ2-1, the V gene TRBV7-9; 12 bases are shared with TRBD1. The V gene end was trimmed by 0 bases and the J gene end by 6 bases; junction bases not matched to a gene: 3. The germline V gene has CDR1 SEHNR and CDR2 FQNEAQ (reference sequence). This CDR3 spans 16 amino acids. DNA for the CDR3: TGTGCCAGCAGCTTAGCGGGGACAGGGGGCTTCAATGAGCAGTTCTTC. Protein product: CASSLAGTGGFNEQFF.

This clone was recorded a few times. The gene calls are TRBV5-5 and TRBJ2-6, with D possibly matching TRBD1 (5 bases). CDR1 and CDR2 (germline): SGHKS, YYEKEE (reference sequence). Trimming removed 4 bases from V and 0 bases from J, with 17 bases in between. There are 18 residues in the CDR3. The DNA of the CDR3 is TGTGCCAGCAGCCCCCCCGACAGAGCTTTCTCTGGGGCCAACGTCCTGACTTTC. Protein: CASSPPDRAFSGANVLTF.

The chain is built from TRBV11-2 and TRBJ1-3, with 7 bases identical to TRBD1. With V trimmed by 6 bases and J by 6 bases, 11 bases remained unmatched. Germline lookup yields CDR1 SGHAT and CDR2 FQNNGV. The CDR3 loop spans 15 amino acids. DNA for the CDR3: TGTGCCAGCAGACACCCAGGACAGGTTGCAAACACCATATATTTT. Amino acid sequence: CASRHPGQVANTIYF.

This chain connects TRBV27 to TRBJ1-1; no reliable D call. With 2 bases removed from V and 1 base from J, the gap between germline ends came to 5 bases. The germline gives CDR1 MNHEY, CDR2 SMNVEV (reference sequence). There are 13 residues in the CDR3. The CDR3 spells CASSLGENTEAFF. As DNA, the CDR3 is TGTGCCAGCAGTTTAGGAGAGAACACTGAAGCTTTCTTT.

The CDR3 loop reads CASSNGQAETQYF. The CDR3 nucleotides read TGTGCCAGCAGCAACGGACAGGCGGAGACCCAGTACTTC. The chain couples TRBV5-5 to TRBJ2-5, with 7 bases that match TRBD1. The CDR3 is 13 amino acids. V trimming: 4 bases; J trimming: 5 bases; junction bases outside the gene matches: 5. Germline V gene lookup returns CDR1 SGHKS and CDR2 YYEKEE (reference sequence).

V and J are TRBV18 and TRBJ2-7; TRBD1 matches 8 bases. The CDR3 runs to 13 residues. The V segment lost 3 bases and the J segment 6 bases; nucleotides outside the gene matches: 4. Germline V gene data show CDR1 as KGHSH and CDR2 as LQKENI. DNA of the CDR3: TGTGCCAGCTCACCCTCTCAGGGGGCCGAGCAGTACTTC. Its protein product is CASSPSQGAEQYF.

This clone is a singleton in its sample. Written as DNA, the CDR3 is TGTGCCAGCACCCCAGGGGGAGAGACCCAGTACTTC. It translates to CASTPGGETQYF. V usage is TRBV2 and J usage is TRBJ2-5; 7 positions match TRBD1. This CDR3 is built from 12 residues. CDR1 is SNHLY and CDR2 is FYNNEI in the germline V gene. Trimming removed 7 bases from V and 4 bases from J; junction bases left unmatched: 3.

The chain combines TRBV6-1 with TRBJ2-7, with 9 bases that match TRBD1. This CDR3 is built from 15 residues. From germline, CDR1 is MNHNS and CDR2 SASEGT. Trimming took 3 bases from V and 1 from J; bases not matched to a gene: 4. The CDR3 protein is CASSEAGTGSYEQYF. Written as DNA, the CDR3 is TGTGCCAGCAGTGAGGCCGGGACAGGGTCCTACGAGCAGTACTTC.

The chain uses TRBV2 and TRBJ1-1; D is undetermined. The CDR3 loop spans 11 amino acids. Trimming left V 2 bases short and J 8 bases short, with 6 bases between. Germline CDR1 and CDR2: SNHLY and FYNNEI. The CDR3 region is CASSEIREAFF. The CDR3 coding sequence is TGTGCCAGCAGTGAAATCCGGGAAGCTTTCTTT.

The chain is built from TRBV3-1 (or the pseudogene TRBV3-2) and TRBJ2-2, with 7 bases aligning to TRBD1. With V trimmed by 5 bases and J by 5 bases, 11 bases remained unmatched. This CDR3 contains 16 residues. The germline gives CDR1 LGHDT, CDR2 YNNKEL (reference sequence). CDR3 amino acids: CASSLLSTGQTGELFF. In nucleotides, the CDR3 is TGTGCCAGCAGCTTACTATCGACAGGGCAGACCGGGGAGCTGTTTTTT.

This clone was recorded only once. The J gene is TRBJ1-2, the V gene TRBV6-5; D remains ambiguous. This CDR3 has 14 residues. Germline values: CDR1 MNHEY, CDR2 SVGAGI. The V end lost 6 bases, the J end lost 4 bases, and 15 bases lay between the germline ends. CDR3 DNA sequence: TGTGCCAGCAGCTTACAAATCCCCCCCTATGGCTACACCTTC. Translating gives CASSLQIPPYGYTF.

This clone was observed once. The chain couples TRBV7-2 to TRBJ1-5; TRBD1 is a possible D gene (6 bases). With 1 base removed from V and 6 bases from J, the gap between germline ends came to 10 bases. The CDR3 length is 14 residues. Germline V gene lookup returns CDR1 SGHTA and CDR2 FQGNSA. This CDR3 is CASSLEQGGQPQHF. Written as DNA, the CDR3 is TGTGCCAGCAGCTTAGAACAGGGCGGTCAGCCCCAGCATTTT.

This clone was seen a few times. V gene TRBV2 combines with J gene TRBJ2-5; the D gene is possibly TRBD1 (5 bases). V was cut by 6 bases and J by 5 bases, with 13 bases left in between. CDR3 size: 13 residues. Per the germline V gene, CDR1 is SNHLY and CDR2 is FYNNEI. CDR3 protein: CASRNRFLETQYF. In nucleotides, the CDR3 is TGTGCCAGCAGGAACAGGTTCTTGGAGACCCAGTACTTC.

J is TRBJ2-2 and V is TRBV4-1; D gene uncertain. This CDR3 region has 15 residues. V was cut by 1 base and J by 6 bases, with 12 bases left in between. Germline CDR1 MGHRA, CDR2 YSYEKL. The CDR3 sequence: CASSQVNLGSGELFF. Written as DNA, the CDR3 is TGCGCCAGCAGCCAAGTCAATTTGGGCTCCGGGGAGCTGTTTTTT.

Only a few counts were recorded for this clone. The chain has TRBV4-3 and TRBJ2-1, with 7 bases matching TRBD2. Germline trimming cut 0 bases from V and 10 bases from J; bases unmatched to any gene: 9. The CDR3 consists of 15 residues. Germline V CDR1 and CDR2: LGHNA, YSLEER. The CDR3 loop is CASSQDLLASGEQFF. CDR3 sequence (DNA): TGCGCCAGCAGCCAAGACCTACTAGCGTCTGGAGAGCAGTTCTTC.

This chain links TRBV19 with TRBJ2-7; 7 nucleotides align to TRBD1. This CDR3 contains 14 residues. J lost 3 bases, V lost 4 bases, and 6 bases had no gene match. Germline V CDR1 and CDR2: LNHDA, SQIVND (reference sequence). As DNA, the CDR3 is TGTGCCAGTAGTACAGGGACAGTGAACTACGAGCAGTACTTC. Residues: CASSTGTVNYEQYF.

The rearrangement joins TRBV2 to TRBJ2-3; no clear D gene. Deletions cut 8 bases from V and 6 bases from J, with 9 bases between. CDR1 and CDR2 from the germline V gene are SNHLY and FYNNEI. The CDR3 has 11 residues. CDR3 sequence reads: CASGRVDTQYF. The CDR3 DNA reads TGTGCCAGCGGTCGAGTCGATACGCAGTATTTT.

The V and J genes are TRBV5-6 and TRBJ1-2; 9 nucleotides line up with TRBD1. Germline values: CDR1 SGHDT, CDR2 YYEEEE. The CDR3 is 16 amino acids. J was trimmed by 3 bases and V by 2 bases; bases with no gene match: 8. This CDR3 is CASSLQGAGIYYGYTF. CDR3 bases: TGTGCCAGCAGCTTACAGGGGGCAGGAATCTACTATGGCTACACCTTC.

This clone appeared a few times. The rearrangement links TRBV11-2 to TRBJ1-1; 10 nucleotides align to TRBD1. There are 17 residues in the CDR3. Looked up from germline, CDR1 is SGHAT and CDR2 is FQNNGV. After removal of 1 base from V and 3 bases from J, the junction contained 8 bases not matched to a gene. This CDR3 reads CASSLGTGGRRYTEAFF. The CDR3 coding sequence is TGTGCCAGCAGCTTAGGGACAGGGGGGAGGAGGTACACTGAAGCTTTCTTT.

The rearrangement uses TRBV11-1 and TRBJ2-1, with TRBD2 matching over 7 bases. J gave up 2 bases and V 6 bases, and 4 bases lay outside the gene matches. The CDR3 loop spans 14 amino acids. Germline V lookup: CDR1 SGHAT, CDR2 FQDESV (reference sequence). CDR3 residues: CASSRGVPYNEQFF. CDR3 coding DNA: TGTGCCAGCAGTCGGGGGGTCCCCTACAATGAGCAGTTCTTC. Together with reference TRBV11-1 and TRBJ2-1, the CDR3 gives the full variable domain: EAEVAQSPRYKITEKSQAVAFWCDPISGHATLYWYRQILGQGPELLVQFQDESVVDDSQLPKDRFSAERLKGVDSTLKIQPAELGDSAMYLCASSRGVPYNEQFFGPGTRLTVL.

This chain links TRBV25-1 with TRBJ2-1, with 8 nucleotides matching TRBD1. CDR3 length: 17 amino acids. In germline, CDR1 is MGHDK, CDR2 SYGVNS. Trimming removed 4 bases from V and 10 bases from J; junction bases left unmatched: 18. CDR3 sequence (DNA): TGTGCCAGCAGTGGACGACCCGGAGAGGACAGGGCTAGGGAGCAGTTCTTC. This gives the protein CASSGRPGEDRAREQFF.